The subject of this entry is one TCR beta chain. Its antigen remains unknown. V was pared by 6 bases and J by 6 bases, with 13 bases between. CDR1 MNHEY and CDR2 SVGAGI come from the germline V gene. There are 13 residues in the CDR3. Primers used in a second PCR of roughly 7 to 12 cycles were a sample-barcoded 5' primer and a J-beta primer mix. A tag from a template-switch adaptor with 12 random nucleotides marked each cDNA molecule. TCRdb re-called the 5' RACE reads through MiXCR, storing one row per CDR3 protein. The table has hundreds of thousands of distinct CDR3 sequences, roughly 25% seen once. This entry comes from a study of blood T cells in healthy people across ages. Study-level points and caveats: Observed TCR beta diversity per million T cells went down as age went up. This fall followed a roughly linear course with age. Higher diversity, along with more naive CD4+ cells, distinguished long-lived donors from aged donors.

These data were also filed under a second study, of T cells of mothers and their children.

The V gene is TRBV6-5, the J gene TRBJ2-3, with D possibly being TRBD1 (5 bases). The material sequenced was blood. The clonotype originates from a boy between 5 and 17 years old in good health. CDR3 loop: CASRQKGLDTQYF. The CDR3 nucleotides read TGTGCCAGCAGACAAAAGGGGTTGGATACGCAGTATTTT.